The clone carrying this TCR beta chain was recorded many times. No antigen is known for it. The V gene end was trimmed by 6 bases and the J gene end by 4 bases; junction bases not matched to a gene: 3. This CDR3 has 13 residues. With two-round multiplex PCR, TCR beta CDR3 sequences were amplified from genomic DNA. Primers specific to each TRBV and TRBJ gene were used in first-round PCR. One entry per CDR3 protein, called by TCRdb with MiXCR from the multiplex PCR reads. The profile shows tens of thousands of distinct CDR3 sequences, more than 40% of them singletons. This sample is part of a study of prognosis after radiotherapy for stage I lung cancer. Study in general: Patients (about 14 men, about 6 women) were aged about 53 to 85, median about 74 years. Patients received 3 to 5 SBRT fractions with a biologically effective dose of at least 100 Gy. Study results and caveats: Any tumor specificity that the expanded TCR clones may have had was not determined.

The chain links TRBV12-3 or TRBV12-4 to TRBJ1-5, with TRBD1 identical over 7 bases. The sequence derives from a donor aged 50 or older with non-small cell lung cancer. Source: PBMCs, taken before or after stereotactic body radiation therapy (not recorded which). The DNA for the CDR3 is TGTGCCAGCAGAGGGGGCCTAAATCAGCCCCAGCATTTT. It translates to CASRGGLNQPQHF.